Each of the 6 T cell receptor beta chains below was sequenced from the same sample in a study of low-dose radiotherapy and immunotherapy resistance in tumors. The time point was: before trial treatment. TRAV and TRBV primers primed cDNA for both TCRalpha and TCRbeta. With a constant-region primer and a V-primer adapter, TCRs were subjected to roughly 18 PCR cycles of amplification. MiXCR was run by TCRdb on the reads, yielding one entry per CDR3 protein. The sample records tens of thousands of distinct CDR3 sequences, 9.4% being singletons. This specimen consisted of PBMCs, obtained before treatment. Receptors originate from a male donor with prostate cancer.

This clonotype was detected a few times. Only one base separates this from a far larger clonotype, so it likely reflects a read error. The genes are TRBV28 and TRBJ2-1, with D perhaps matching TRBD1 (5 bases). CDR1 is MDHEN, CDR2 SYDVKM, per germline. V was cut by 3 bases and J by 13 bases, with 19 bases left in between. This CDR3 spans 14 amino acids. CDR3 coding DNA: TGTGCCAGCAGTTTCTTTAGGGGTGGAGAGACCCAGTTCTTC. It specifies CASSFFRGGETQFF.

With respect to this clonotype: A much larger clone differs by one base, so this may be a read error. J is TRBJ1-1 and V is TRBV5-1; TRBD1 matches 7 bases. Unmatched junction bases numbered 5, after V lost 8 bases and J lost 1 base. The germline gives CDR1 SGHRS, CDR2 YFSETQ. This CDR3 contains 13 residues. The CDR3 spells CARIGQANTEAFF. The CDR3, as DNA: TGCGCCAGAATCGGACAGGCGAACACTGAAGCTTTCTTT.

Many counts were recorded for this clonotype. This chain uses TRBV28 with TRBJ1-1; 8 nucleotides match TRBD1. The CDR3 loop spans 14 amino acids. CDR1 and CDR2 from the germline V gene are MDHEN and SYDVKM. V shed 6 bases, J shed 8 bases, and the junction held 11 bases outside the gene matches. In nucleotides, the CDR3 is TGTGCCAGCAGCCAAACAGGGGGTTCTATCGAAGCTTTCTTT. Amino acids: CASSQTGGSIEAFF.

This clonotype was recorded at least ten times. This rearrangement joins TRBV28 to TRBJ2-4, with no clear D. CDR3 length: 16 amino acids. The germline V gene has CDR1 MDHEN and CDR2 SYDVKM. Trimming removed 4 bases at V and 0 bases at J, with 13 bases between. As DNA, the CDR3 is TGTGCCAGCAGTTGGGTACAGACTTTAGCCAAAAACATTCAGTACTTC. Its protein is CASSWVQTLAKNIQYF.

This clonotype was found many times. The chain employs TRBV4-2 and TRBJ2-1; 14 bases align to TRBD2. Unmatched junction bases numbered 14, after V lost 4 bases and J lost 3 bases. Germline CDR1 LGHNA, CDR2 YNFKEQ. CDR3 length: 20 amino acids. CDR3 nucleotide sequence: TGTGCCAGCAGCCGGAAAGGGACTAGCGGGAGTGTAGGTGGCTACAATGAGCAGTTCTTC. Protein sequence: CASSRKGTSGSVGGYNEQFF.

This clonotype was counted many times. The chain joins TRBV7-6 to TRBJ2-1; D uncertain. This CDR3 has 15 residues. V gave up 6 bases and J gave up 5 bases, with 17 bases separating them. CDR1 is SGHVS, CDR2 FNYEAQ, per germline. CDR3: CASSPSDLINNEQFF. The CDR3 DNA sequence: TGTGCCAGCAGTCCAAGCGACCTCATAAACAATGAGCAGTTCTTC.